This TCR beta chain was identified during a study of T cell repertoires in cytomegalovirus infection. Study summary: Based on public TCR beta signatures, there were indications of CMV infection and of a matching HLA type.

Study-wide points: It was HLA-C-restricted CMV-specific TCR beta clonotypes that dominated the response ex vivo. Of the TCR beta families, the public ones yielded a cumulative frequency that identified carriers of CMV plus the relevant HLA.

A single record per CDR3 protein comes from TCRdb applying MiXCR to the reads. Of approximately 500,000 distinct CDR3 sequences listed, about 11% are singletons. Between the trimmed V and J ends, which lost 3 bases and 7 bases, there was a span of 9 bases. The CDR3 totals 13 residues. Germline assignment: CDR1 SGHAT and CDR2 FQNNGV. The sample holds a few counts of this clonotype. Its antigen is undetermined. The chain is built from TRBV11-2 and TRBJ2-2; D ambiguous. What was sequenced was PBMCs. This sequence originates from a human donor in good health (CMV status not recorded). Some clones in this sample may be carry-over from other donors' samples. The CDR3 is CASSLRSGGELFF. In nucleotides, the CDR3 is TGTGCCAGCAGCTTGCGGTCAGGCGGGGAGCTGTTTTTT. Together with reference TRBV11-2 and TRBJ2-2, the CDR3 gives the full variable domain: EAGVAQSPRYKIIEKRQSVAFWCNPISGHATLYWYQQILGQGPKLLIQFQNNGVVDDSQLPKDRFSAERLKGVDSTLKIQPAKLEDSAVYLCASSLRSGGELFFGEGSRLTVL.